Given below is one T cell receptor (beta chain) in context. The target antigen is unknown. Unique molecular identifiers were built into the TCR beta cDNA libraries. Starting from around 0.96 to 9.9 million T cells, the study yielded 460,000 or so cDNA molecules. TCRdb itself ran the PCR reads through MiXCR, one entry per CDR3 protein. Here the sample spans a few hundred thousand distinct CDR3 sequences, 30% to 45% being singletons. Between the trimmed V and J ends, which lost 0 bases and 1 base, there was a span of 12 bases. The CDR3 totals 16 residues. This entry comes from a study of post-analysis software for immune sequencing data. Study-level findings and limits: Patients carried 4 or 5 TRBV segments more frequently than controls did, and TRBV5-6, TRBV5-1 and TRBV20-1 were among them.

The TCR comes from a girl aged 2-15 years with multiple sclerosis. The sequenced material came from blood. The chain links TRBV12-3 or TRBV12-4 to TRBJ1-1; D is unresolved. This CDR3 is CASSLARVRSNTEAFF. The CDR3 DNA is TGTGCCAGCAGTTTAGCGAGGGTAAGATCGAACACTGAAGCTTTCTTT.